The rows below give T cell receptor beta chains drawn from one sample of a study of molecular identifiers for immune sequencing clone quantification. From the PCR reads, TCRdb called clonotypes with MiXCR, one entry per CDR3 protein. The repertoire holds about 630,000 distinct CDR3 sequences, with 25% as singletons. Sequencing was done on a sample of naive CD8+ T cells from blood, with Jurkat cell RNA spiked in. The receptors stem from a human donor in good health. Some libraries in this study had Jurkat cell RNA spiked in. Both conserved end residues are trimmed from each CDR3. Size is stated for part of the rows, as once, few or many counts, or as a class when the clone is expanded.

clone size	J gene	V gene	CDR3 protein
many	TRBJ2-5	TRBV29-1	SVEQGTGVETQY
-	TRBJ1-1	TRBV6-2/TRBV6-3	ASSHHSFYSEAF
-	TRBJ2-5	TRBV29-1	SVELVGQQETQY
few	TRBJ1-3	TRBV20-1	SARDRPLYSGNTIY
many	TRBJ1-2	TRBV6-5	ASSYSPDRVDFHGYT
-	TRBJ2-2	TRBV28	ASSSDSGRVFPGELF
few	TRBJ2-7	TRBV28	ASSTGQGYYEQY
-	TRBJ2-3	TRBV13	ASSSTRGDTQY
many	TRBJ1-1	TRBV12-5	ASGLFVGMMNTEAF
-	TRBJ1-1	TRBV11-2	ASSLSSRTGNPSRNTEAF
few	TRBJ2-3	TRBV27	ASSLAGQPKFDTQY
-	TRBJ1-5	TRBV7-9	ASSLGRGTNQPQH
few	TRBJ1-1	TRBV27	ASSSSTGGWTEAF
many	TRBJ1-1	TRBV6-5	ASSYSDRVAF
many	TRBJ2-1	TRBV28	ATEGLAGVGEQF
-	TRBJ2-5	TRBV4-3	ASSQDGRGRPPETQY
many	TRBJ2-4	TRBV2	ASSYTGTEELAKNIQY
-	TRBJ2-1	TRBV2	ASSGFRDREYNEQF
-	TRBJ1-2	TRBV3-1	PSSQEDRNYGYT
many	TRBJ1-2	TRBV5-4	ASSLEEGAYGYT
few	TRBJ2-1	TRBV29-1	SVGGTGENEQF
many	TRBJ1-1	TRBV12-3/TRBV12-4	ASSFNGPGRNTEAF
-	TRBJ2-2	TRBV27	ASSPGTPGELF
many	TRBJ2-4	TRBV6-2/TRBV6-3	ASSSRDYLPANIQY
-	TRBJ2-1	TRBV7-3	ASPTSRCPTGTSGSAKQF
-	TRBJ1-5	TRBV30	AWSPPDSVAQPQH
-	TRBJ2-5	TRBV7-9	ASSPSKETQY
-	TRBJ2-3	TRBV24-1	ATSEQGDTQY
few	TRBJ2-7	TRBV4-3	ASSQDGLAGSEQY
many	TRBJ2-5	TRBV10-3	AISTSTGGLETQY
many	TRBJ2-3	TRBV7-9	ASSSDDPPAGVDTQY
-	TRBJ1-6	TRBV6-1	ASNRERSYNSPLH